These 19 T cell receptor beta chains were all obtained from the same sample, sequenced in a study of T cell repertoires in cytomegalovirus infection. TCRdb ran MiXCR on the reads and lists one entry per CDR3 protein. The repertoire has around 250,000 distinct CDR3 sequences, over 15% of them found once; the top ten carry roughly 45%. Input material: CD8+ T cells from PBMCs. The source is a human donor in good health (CMV status not recorded). Some clones in this sample may be carry-over from other donors' samples.

This clonotype was counted once. A much more abundant neighbour one base away suggests this may be a read error. V is TRBV7-8 and J is TRBJ2-1, with 9 bases aligning to TRBD2. The CDR3 has 17 amino acids. After removal of 3 bases from V and 3 bases from J, the junction contained 9 bases not matched to a gene. The germline V gene has CDR1 SGHVS and CDR2 FQNEAQ. The CDR3 loop reads CASSFAPASGIYNEQFF. The CDR3 DNA reads TGTGCCAGCAGCTTCGCCCCAGCTAGCGGGATCTACAATGAGCAGTTCTTC.

This clonotype was seen a handful of times. The V call is TRBV4-1, the J call TRBJ1-5, with D possibly being TRBD1 (6 bases). This CDR3 spans 16 amino acids. Germline lookup yields CDR1 MGHRA and CDR2 YSYEKL. The V and J ends lost 2 bases and 5 bases respectively, with 16 bases between them. The DNA of the CDR3 is TGCGCCAGCAGCCAAAGAATGAGGGGGGTAGATCAGCCCCAGCATTTT. It translates to CASSQRMRGVDQPQHF.

The chain has TRBV6-2 or TRBV6-3 and TRBJ1-5; D remains unclear. In germline, CDR1 is MNHEY, CDR2 SVGEGT. V was clipped by 2 bases and J by 4 bases, with 9 bases between them. The CDR3 runs to 14 residues. The CDR3 region has the DNA TGTGCCAGCAGTTACGGACTGGGGAATCAGCCCCAGCATTTT. Its translation: CASSYGLGNQPQHF.

V and J are TRBV15 and TRBJ1-4; D uncertain. V was cut by 3 bases and J by 8 bases, with 16 bases left in between. The CDR3 spans 15 residues. Looked up from germline, CDR1 is LNHNV and CDR2 is YYDKDF (reference sequence). CDR3 sequence reads: CATSRFLEEGEKLFF. DNA of the CDR3: TGTGCCACCAGCAGGTTCCTGGAAGAAGGGGAAAAACTGTTTTTT. The whole variable domain, remainder taken from reference TRBV15 and TRBJ1-4, is DAMVIQNPRYQVTQFGKPVTLSCSQTLNHNVMYWYQQKSSQAPKLLFHYYDKDFNNEADTPDNFQSRRPNTSFCFLDIRSPGLGDTAMYLCATSRFLEEGEKLFFGSGTQLSVL.

This clonotype was recorded many times. This chain connects TRBV7-2 to TRBJ2-5; weak D call: TRBD2 (5 bases). V was shortened by 3 bases and J by 0 bases, with 8 bases between the two germline ends. Germline V CDR1 and CDR2: SGHTA, FQGNSA. The CDR3 sequence is 14 residues long. The CDR3: CASSFGEDQETQYF. In nucleotides, the CDR3 is TGTGCCAGCAGCTTCGGGGAAGACCAAGAGACCCAGTACTTC.

In its sample, this clonotype was seen a few times. The V and J genes are TRBV3-1 and TRBJ2-4; the match to TRBD2 covers 14 bases. The trim removed 4 bases at V and 3 bases at J, leaving 8 bases unmatched. This CDR3 contains 18 residues. Germline V lookup: CDR1 LGHDT, CDR2 YNNKEL (reference sequence). The CDR3 sequence: CASSPRLAGGSDKNIQYF. The CDR3, as DNA: TGTGCCAGCAGCCCGAGACTAGCGGGGGGGTCGGACAAAAACATTCAGTACTTC.

V gene TRBV13 combines with J gene TRBJ2-3, with D maybe TRBD2 (6 bases). In germline, CDR1 is PRHDT, CDR2 FYEKMQ (reference sequence). The ends were cut back, 3 bases at V and 1 base at J, with 8 bases in the middle. This CDR3 is built from 14 residues. The CDR3 DNA reads as TGTGCCAGCAGCTTCCAGCGGGGCACAGATACGCAGTATTTT. This codes for CASSFQRGTDTQYF. The full variable domain, completed using reference TRBV13 and TRBJ2-3, is AAGVIQSPRHLIKEKRETATLKCYPIPRHDTVYWYQQGPGQDPQFLISFYEKMQSDKGSIPDRFSAQQFSDYHSELNMSSLELGDSALYFCASSFQRGTDTQYFGPGTRLTVL.

Turning to this clonotype: Sequence at one end of the junction differs from germline and may be a read error. This chain connects TRBV4-1 to TRBJ1-5, with unresolved D. The CDR3 sequence is 15 residues long. Looked up from germline, CDR1 is MGHRA and CDR2 is YSYEKL. CDR3 DNA: TGCGCCAGCAGTCAAGCAGTGCCGGGGAATCAGCCCCAGCATTTT. Encoded protein: CASSQAVPGNQPQHF.

Ten or more counts support this clonotype. The chain links TRBV2 to TRBJ2-1; D might be TRBD1 (5 bases). Germline CDR1 SNHLY, CDR2 FYNNEI. Trimming took off 8 bases at V and 0 bases at J, with 14 bases between the two ends. The CDR3 spans 15 residues. CDR3 in DNA: TGTGCCAGCGGGGCACATCTTAGCTCCTACAATGAGCAGTTCTTC. This codes for CASGAHLSSYNEQFF.

This chain connects TRBV4-1 to TRBJ2-7; D is perhaps TRBD1 (6 bases). The CDR3 extends over 14 amino acids. The V and J ends lost 4 bases and 6 bases respectively, with 16 bases between them. The germline gives CDR1 MGHRA, CDR2 YSYEKL. The CDR3 DNA is TGCGCCAGCAGCCCGGTTTGGACAGTAGGCGAGCAGTACTTC. It is translated as CASSPVWTVGEQYF.

This rearrangement joins TRBV4-2 to TRBJ1-2, with D maybe TRBD1 (5 bases). Per germline, CDR1 LGHNA and CDR2 YNFKEQ. V lost 3 bases to trimming and J lost 5 bases, with 25 bases between them. The CDR3 has 18 amino acids. The DNA for the CDR3 is TGTGCCAGCAGCCAGCCATCCGGACCCGCACCTGCAGGGTATGGCTACACCTTC. It encodes CASSQPSGPAPAGYGYTF.

This clonotype showed up many times. The chain recombines TRBV6-6 with TRBJ1-5; the D gene is possibly TRBD1 (6 bases). Trimming shortened V by 0 bases and J by 6 bases, and 21 bases separated the two germline ends. The CDR3 is 18 amino acids. Germline-derived CDR1 and CDR2 are MNHNY and SVGAGI (reference sequence). The CDR3 loop is CASSYSRTRDTTRQPQHF. CDR3 bases: TGTGCCAGCAGTTACTCAAGAACCCGGGACACCACACGTCAGCCCCAGCATTTT.

This clonotype occurred once. This chain links TRBV29-1 with TRBJ2-7; D is perhaps TRBD1 (6 bases). The CDR3 spans 13 residues. Germline CDR1 and CDR2: SQVTM and ANQGSEA. V was pared by 7 bases and J by 2 bases, with 15 bases between. Written as DNA, the CDR3 is TGCAGCGCTGCCGAGGGGGTAACCTACGAGCAGTACTTC. Translated, it gives CSAAEGVTYEQYF.

The chain combines TRBV12-5 with TRBJ1-2; a possible D gene is TRBD1 (5 bases). The germline V gene has CDR1 LGHNT and CDR2 FRNRAP. The CDR3 runs to 16 residues. V shed 3 bases and J shed 2 bases, with 16 bases lying between them. Written as DNA, the CDR3 is TGTGCTAGTGGTTTCCAGGGCCCAAGGCCAAACTATGGCTACACCTTC. Residues: CASGFQGPRPNYGYTF.

This clonotype appeared many times. The rearrangement links TRBV7-8 to TRBJ2-2; 7 bases agree with TRBD1. With V trimmed by 5 bases and J by 0 bases, 9 bases remained unmatched. The CDR3 has 17 residues. Germline CDR1 reads SGHVS; CDR2 reads FQNEAQ. CDR3 in amino acids: CASSTKGQQTNTGELFF. In DNA form, the CDR3 reads TGTGCCAGCAGCACTAAGGGACAGCAAACGAACACCGGGGAGCTGTTTTTT.

This chain links TRBV7-9 with TRBJ2-3, with 7 bases that match TRBD2. The ends lost 5 bases at V and 3 bases at J; junction bases unmatched: 14. The CDR3 loop spans 17 amino acids. Germline V gene data show CDR1 as SEHNR and CDR2 as FQNEAQ (reference sequence). The CDR3 coding sequence is TGTGCCAGCAGCCCCCAGCTAGGACTAGTTGGGACAGATACGCAGTATTTT. Protein product: CASSPQLGLVGTDTQYF.

CDR3 coding DNA: TGTGCCAGCAGTTTCACCGGGGCTGAAGCTTTCTTT. It encodes CASSFTGAEAFF. The chain employs TRBV28 and TRBJ1-1; D is ambiguous. The germline CDR1 and CDR2 sequences are MDHEN and SYDVKM. The CDR3 runs to 12 residues. Trimming removed 3 bases at V and 6 bases at J, with 8 bases between.

The chain has TRBV13 and TRBJ2-1; TRBD1 or TRBD2 may be the D gene (5 bases each). V lost 1 base, J lost 8 bases, and 15 bases lay in between. Germline V gene sequence: CDR1 PRHDT, CDR2 FYEKMQ (reference sequence). The CDR3 covers 15 residues. CDR3 nucleotide sequence: TGTGCCAGCAGCTTAGCTCAGAGGGGTGTGGATGAGCAGTTCTTC. It translates to CASSLAQRGVDEQFF.

The V call is TRBV2, the J call TRBJ2-7, with 8 bases lining up with TRBD1. Germline V CDR1 and CDR2: SNHLY, FYNNEI. The CDR3 covers 13 residues. Germline trimming cut 6 bases from V and 6 bases from J; bases unmatched to any gene: 7. The CDR3 is CASSPATGGEQYF. The CDR3 nucleotides read TGTGCCAGCAGCCCGGCAACAGGGGGCGAGCAGTACTTC.